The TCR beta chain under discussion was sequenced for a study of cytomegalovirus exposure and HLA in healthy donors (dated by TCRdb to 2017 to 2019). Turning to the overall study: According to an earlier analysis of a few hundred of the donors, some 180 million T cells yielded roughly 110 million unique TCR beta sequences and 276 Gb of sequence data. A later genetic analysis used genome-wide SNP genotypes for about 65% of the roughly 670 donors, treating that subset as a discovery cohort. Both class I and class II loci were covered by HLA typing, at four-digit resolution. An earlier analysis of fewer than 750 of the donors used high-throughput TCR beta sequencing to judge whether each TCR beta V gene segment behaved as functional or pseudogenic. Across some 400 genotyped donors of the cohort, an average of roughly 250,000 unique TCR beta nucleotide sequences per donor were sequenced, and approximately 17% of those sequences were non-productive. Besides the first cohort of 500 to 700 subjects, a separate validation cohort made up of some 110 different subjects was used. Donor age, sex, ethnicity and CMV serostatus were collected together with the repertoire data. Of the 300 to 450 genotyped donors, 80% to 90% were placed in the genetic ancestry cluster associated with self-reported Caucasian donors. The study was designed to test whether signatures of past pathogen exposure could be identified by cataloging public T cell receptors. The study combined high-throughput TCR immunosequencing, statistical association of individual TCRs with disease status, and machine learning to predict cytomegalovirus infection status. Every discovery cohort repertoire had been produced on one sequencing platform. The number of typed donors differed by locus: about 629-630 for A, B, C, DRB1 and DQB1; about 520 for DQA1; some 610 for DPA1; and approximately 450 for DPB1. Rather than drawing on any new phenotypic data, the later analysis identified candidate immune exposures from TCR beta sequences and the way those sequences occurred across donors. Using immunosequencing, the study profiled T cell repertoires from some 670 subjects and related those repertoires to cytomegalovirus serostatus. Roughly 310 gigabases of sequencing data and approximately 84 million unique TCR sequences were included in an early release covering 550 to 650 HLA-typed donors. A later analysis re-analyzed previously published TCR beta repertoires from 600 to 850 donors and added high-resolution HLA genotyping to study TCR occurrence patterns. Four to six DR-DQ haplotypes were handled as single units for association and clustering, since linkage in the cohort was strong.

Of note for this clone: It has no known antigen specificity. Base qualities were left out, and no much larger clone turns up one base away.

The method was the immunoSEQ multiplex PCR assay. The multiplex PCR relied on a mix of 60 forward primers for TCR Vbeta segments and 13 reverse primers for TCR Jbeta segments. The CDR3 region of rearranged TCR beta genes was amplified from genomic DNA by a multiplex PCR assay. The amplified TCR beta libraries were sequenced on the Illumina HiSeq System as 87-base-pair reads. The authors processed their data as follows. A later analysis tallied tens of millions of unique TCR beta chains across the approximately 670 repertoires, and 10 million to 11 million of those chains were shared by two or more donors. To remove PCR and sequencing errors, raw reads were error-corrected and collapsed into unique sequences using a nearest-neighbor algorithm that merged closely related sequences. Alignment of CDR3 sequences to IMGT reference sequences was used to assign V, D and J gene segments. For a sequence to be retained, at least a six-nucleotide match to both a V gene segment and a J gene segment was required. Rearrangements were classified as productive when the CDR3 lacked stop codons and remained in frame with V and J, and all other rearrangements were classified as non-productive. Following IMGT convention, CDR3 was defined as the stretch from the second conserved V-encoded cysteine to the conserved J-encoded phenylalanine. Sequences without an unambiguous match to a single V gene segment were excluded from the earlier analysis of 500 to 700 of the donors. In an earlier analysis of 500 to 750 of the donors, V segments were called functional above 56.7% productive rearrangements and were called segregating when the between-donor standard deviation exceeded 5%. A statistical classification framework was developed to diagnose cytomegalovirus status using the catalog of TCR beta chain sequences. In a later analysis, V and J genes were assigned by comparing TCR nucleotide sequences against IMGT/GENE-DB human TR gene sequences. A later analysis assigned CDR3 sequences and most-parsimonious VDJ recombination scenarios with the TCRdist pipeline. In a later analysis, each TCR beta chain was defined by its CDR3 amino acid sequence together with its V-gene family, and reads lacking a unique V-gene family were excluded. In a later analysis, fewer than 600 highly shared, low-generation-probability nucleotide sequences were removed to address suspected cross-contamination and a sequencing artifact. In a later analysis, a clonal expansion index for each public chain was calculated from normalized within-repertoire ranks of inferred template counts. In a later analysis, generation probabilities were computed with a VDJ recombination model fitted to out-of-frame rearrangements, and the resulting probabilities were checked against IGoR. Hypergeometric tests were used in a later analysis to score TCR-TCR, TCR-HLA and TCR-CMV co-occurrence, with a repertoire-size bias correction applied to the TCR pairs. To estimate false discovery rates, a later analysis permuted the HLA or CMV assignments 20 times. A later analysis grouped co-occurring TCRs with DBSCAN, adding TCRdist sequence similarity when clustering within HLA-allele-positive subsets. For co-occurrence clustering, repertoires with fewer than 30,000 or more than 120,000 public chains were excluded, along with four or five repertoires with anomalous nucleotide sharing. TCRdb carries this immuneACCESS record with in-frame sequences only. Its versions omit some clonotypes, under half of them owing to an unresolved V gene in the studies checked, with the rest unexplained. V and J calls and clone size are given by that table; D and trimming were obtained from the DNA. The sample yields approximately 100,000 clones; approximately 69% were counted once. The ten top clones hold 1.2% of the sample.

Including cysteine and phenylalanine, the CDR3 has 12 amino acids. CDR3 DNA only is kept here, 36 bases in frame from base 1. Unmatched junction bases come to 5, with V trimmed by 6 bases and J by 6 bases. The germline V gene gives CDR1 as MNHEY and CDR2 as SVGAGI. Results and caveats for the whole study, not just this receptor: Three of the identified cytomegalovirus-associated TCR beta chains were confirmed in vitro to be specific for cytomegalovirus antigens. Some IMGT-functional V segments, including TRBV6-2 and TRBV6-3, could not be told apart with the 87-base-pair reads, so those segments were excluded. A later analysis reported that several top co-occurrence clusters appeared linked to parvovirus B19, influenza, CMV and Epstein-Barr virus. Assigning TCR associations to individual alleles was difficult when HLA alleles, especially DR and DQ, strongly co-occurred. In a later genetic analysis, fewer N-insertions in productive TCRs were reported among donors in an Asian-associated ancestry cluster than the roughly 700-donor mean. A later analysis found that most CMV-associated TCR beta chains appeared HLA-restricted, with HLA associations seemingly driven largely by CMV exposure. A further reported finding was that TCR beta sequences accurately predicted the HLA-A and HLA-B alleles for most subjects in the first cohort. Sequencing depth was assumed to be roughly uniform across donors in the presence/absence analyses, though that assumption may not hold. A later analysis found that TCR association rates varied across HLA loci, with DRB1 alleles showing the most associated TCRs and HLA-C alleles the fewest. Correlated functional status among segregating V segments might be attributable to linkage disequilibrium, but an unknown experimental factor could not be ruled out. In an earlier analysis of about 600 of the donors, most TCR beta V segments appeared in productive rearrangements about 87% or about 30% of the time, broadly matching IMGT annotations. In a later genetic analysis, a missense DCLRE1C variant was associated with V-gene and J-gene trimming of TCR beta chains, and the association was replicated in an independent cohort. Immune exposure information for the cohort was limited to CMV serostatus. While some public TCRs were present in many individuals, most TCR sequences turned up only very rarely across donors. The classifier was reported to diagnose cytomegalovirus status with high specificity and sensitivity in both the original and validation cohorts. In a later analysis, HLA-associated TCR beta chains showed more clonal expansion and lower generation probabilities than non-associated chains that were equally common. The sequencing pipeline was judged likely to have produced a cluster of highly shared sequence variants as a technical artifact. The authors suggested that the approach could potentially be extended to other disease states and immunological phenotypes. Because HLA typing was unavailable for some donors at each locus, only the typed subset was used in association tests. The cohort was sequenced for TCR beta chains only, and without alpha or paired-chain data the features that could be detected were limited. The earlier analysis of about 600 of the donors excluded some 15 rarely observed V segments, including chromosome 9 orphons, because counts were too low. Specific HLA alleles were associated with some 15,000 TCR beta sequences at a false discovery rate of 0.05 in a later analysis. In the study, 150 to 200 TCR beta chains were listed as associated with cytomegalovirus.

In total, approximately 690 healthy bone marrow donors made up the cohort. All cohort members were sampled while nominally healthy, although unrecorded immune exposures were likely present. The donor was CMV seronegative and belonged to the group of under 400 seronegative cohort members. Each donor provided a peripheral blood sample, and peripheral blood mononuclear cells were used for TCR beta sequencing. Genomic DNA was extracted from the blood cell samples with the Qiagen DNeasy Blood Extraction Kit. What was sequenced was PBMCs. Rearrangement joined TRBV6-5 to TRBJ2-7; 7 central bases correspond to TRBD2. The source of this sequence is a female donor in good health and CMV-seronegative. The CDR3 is CASRGASGEQYF. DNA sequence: TGTGCCAGCAGGGGAGCTAGCGGCGAGCAGTACTTC.